These T cell receptor beta chains were read from a single sample in a study of tumor-infiltrating lymphocytes in localized non-small cell lung cancer. Here immunoSEQ multiplex PCR was the method, and the copy in TCRdb shows in-frame clones only, minus some. The table has some 14,000 clones, about 70% seen once. Specimen: lung tumor tissue. The source of these receptors is a human donor with non-small cell lung cancer. Each CDR3 is given with its conserved first and last residue. D genes are given only for firm matches. A row's size may be missing; if present it is once, few, many or a size class.

V: TRBV10-3
size: .
D: TRBD2
J: TRBJ2-1
CDR3: CAISLEPAGDNEQFF
DNA: TGTGCCATCAGCCTCGAACCAGCGGGGGACAATGAGCAGTTCTTC

V: TRBV27
size: .
D: TRBD1
J: TRBJ1-5
CDR3: CASSSGTGLSNQPQHF
DNA: TGTGCCAGCAGTTCTGGGACAGGGCTTAGCAATCAGCCCCAGCATTTT

V: TRBV6-5
size: .
D: .
J: TRBJ2-1
CDR3: CASSLAPGASYNEQFF
DNA: TGTGCCAGCAGTTTAGCTCCGGGGGCCTCCTACAATGAGCAGTTCTTC

V: TRBV1
size: .
D: .
J: TRBJ2-1
CDR3: CTSPKPVDEQFF
DNA: TGCACCAGTCCAAAACCAGTCGATGAGCAGTTCTTC

V: TRBV20-1
size: .
D: .
J: TRBJ2-7
CDR3: CSVQGPYEQYF
DNA: TGCAGTGTCCAGGGACCCTACGAGCAGTACTTC

V: TRBV7-8
size: .
D: TRBD2
J: TRBJ2-2
CDR3: CASSLTSGGTLNTGELFF
DNA: TGTGCCAGCAGCTTAACTAGCGGGGGGACTTTGAACACCGGGGAGCTGTTTTTT

V: TRBV7-2
size: .
D: .
J: TRBJ2-3
CDR3: CASSLANTDTQYF
DNA: TGTGCCAGCAGCTTAGCGAACACAGATACGCAGTATTTT

V: TRBV6-6
size: .
D: TRBD1
J: TRBJ2-7
CDR3: CASSYQGDGEQYF
DNA: TGTGCCAGCAGTTACCAGGGGGACGGCGAGCAGTACTTC

V: TRBV11-3
size: .
D: .
J: TRBJ2-2
CDR3: CASSLHDRNTGELFF
DNA: TGTGCCAGCAGCTTACATGACAGGAACACCGGGGAGCTGTTTTTT

V: TRBV27
size: .
D: .
J: TRBJ2-2
CDR3: CASSFEGSTGELFF
DNA: TGTGCCAGCAGTTTTGAGGGAAGCACCGGGGAGCTGTTTTTT

V: TRBV7-9
size: once
D: TRBD1
J: TRBJ2-2
CDR3: CASSLHTGDLTGELFF
DNA: TGTGCCAGCAGCCTACATACAGGGGATCTCACCGGGGAGCTGTTTTTT

V: TRBV4-2
size: .
D: .
J: TRBJ2-5
CDR3: CASSLSGTQYF
DNA: TGTGCCAGCAGCTTAAGCGGGACCCAGTACTTC

V: TRBV9
size: .
D: TRBD2
J: TRBJ2-3
CDR3: CASSLGGGGAADTQYF
DNA: TGTGCCAGCAGCCTGGGAGGCGGGGGGGCGGCAGATACGCAGTATTTT

V: TRBV7-8
size: few
D: TRBD1
J: TRBJ2-7
CDR3: CASSPRTGVYEQYF
DNA: TGTGCCAGCAGCCCGCGGACAGGGGTATACGAGCAGTACTTC

V: TRBV6-1
size: few
D: TRBD1
J: TRBJ1-1
CDR3: CASSEMTGGMTEAFF
DNA: TGTGCCAGCAGTGAAATGACAGGGGGCATGACTGAAGCTTTCTTT

V: TRBV7-2
size: .
D: .
J: TRBJ1-5
CDR3: CASARAMGGNQPQHF
DNA: TGTGCCAGCGCTAGAGCAATGGGGGGCAATCAGCCCCAGCATTTT

V: TRBV2
size: .
D: .
J: TRBJ1-2
CDR3: CASSPDSPNYGYTF
DNA: TGTGCCAGCAGTCCGGACTCCCCTAACTATGGCTACACCTTC

V: TRBV27
size: few
D: .
J: TRBJ1-1
CDR3: CASSLSQDTEAFF
DNA: TGTGCCAGCAGTTTGAGCCAGGACACTGAAGCTTTCTTT

V: TRBV6-1
size: few
D: .
J: TRBJ2-5
CDR3: CASSERGRTYQETQYF
DNA: TGTGCCAGCAGTGAACGGGGCAGAACCTACCAAGAGACCCAGTACTTC